Listed below are T cell receptor beta chains from one sample, sequenced in a study of T cells after yellow fever vaccination. TCRdb re-called the 5' RACE reads with MiXCR, one entry per CDR3 protein. Of roughly 74,000 distinct CDR3 sequences in the sample, approximately 6.5% were seen once. Source: CD8+ T cells sorted from PBMCs, taken about 5 days after the first yellow fever vaccination. These receptors all come from a man younger than 30 who received the YFV17D yellow fever vaccine. Both conserved end residues are part of each CDR3. D genes are given only for firm matches. Clone size, where shown, is once, few, many, or a class for clones that have expanded.

clone size	J gene	V gene	D gene	CDR3 protein	CDR3 DNA
NA	TRBJ1-4	TRBV7-2	TRBD1	CASSLATGGAANEKLFF	TGTGCCAGCAGCTTAGCGACAGGGGGCGCGGCTAATGAAAAACTGTTTTTT
few	TRBJ2-1	TRBV15	NA	CATSRDQGPDEQFF	TGTGCCACCAGCAGAGATCAGGGTCCGGATGAGCAGTTCTTC
NA	TRBJ2-3	TRBV7-2	NA	CASSLDVSTDTQYF	TGTGCCAGCAGCTTAGACGTCAGCACAGATACGCAGTATTTT
few	TRBJ2-1	TRBV4-1	TRBD1	CASSQDGWAGQGVDEQFF	TGCGCCAGCAGCCAAGATGGATGGGCGGGACAGGGAGTGGATGAGCAGTTCTTC
NA	TRBJ1-1	TRBV29-1	NA	CSADGLNTEAFF	TGCAGCGCTGACGGATTGAACACTGAAGCTTTCTTT
many	TRBJ1-1	TRBV4-1	NA	CAVRPADYMNTEAFF	TGCGCCGTCCGCCCGGCAGACTATATGAACACTGAAGCTTTCTTT
NA	TRBJ1-1	TRBV5-6	NA	CASSLWGANTEAFF	TGTGCCAGCAGCTTGTGGGGGGCGAACACTGAAGCTTTCTTT
few	TRBJ2-1	TRBV7-3	NA	CASSLISGGTEQFF	TGTGCCAGCAGCTTAATTTCTGGGGGGACTGAGCAGTTCTTC
few	TRBJ2-1	TRBV7-2	NA	CASSPIARNEQFF	TGTGCCAGCAGCCCAATCGCGCGGAATGAGCAGTTCTTC
NA	TRBJ2-6	TRBV11-1	NA	CASSPFQQGGHSGANVLTF	TGTGCCAGCAGCCCATTCCAACAGGGGGGGCACTCTGGGGCCAACGTCCTGACTTTC
NA	TRBJ2-5	TRBV11-2	NA	CASSVRRGLQETQYF	TGTGCCAGCAGCGTACGCCGGGGCCTCCAAGAGACCCAGTACTTC
NA	TRBJ2-3	TRBV9	NA	CASNLGAARTDTQYF	TGTGCCAGCAACCTCGGGGCGGCCCGCACAGATACGCAGTATTTT
few	TRBJ1-2	TRBV5-4	NA	CASSSPGREAYGYTF	TGTGCCAGCAGCTCCCCCGGGAGGGAGGCTTATGGCTACACCTTC
many	TRBJ2-5	TRBV4-2	NA	CASSQDGLAGETQYF	TGTGCCAGCAGCCAAGACGGACTGGCTGGGGAGACCCAGTACTTC
NA	TRBJ1-5	TRBV6-6	NA	CASSYLDQPQHF	TGTGCCAGCAGTTATTTGGATCAGCCCCAGCATTTT
NA	TRBJ1-1	TRBV9	NA	CASSVGGGKTEAFF	TGTGCCAGCAGCGTAGGTGGGGGGAAGACTGAAGCTTTCTTT
many	TRBJ2-1	TRBV4-1	NA	CASSPPSGLKFF	TGCGCCAGCAGCCCCCCTTCCGGGTTGAAGTTCTTC
many	TRBJ1-1	TRBV3-1	TRBD1	CASSSGQRLEAFF	TGTGCCAGCAGCTCGGGACAGCGACTAGAAGCTTTCTTT
NA	TRBJ2-6	TRBV3-1	NA	CASSTLAWTDKTGANVLTF	TGTGCCAGCAGCACTCTGGCTTGGACAGATAAAACTGGGGCCAACGTCCTGACTTTC
once	TRBJ2-1	TRBV7-9	NA	CASSLIGGPYNEQFF	TGTGCCAGCAGCTTAATCGGGGGACCCTACAATGAGCAGTTCTTC
many	TRBJ2-1	TRBV10-3	TRBD1	CASIPGQFYNEQFF	TGTGCCAGCATCCCGGGACAGTTCTACAATGAGCAGTTCTTC
few	TRBJ1-1	TRBV5-4	TRBD1	CASSKGQTSPRVTEAFF	TGTGCCAGCAGCAAGGGACAGACCTCGCCGCGGGTCACTGAAGCTTTCTTT
many	TRBJ2-4	TRBV19	TRBD1	CASSIGTGKAKNIQYF	TGTGCCAGTAGTATTGGGACAGGAAAAGCCAAAAACATTCAGTACTTC
NA	TRBJ2-7	TRBV28	NA	CSTLAPKLSYEQYF	TGTTCCACCCTAGCGCCCAAGCTCTCCTACGAGCAGTACTTC
NA	TRBJ1-6	TRBV5-6	NA	CASSLWGGTPLHF	TGTGCCAGCAGCTTGTGGGGTGGCACACCCCTCCACTTT
few	TRBJ2-6	TRBV4-2	TRBD1	CASSLRGQPDSGANVLTF	TGTGCCAGCAGCCTCAGGGGACAGCCTGACTCTGGGGCCAACGTCCTGACTTTC
NA	TRBJ1-2	TRBV2	NA	CASSESRGWQTRYGYTF	TGTGCCAGCAGTGAGTCTAGGGGATGGCAGACTCGCTATGGCTACACCTTC
NA	TRBJ2-5	TRBV7-9	NA	CASSSRQLQETQYF	TGTGCCAGCAGCAGTAGACAGCTCCAAGAGACCCAGTACTTC
few	TRBJ1-5	TRBV28	NA	CAIKAGARYSNQPQHF	TGTGCCATCAAGGCGGGGGCCCGATATAGCAATCAGCCCCAGCATTTT
few	TRBJ2-7	TRBV5-1	NA	CASSLYSASYEQYF	TGCGCCAGCAGCTTGTATTCGGCCTCCTACGAGCAGTACTTC
many	TRBJ2-3	TRBV29-1	NA	CSVTGPIGDTQYF	TGCAGCGTCACGGGCCCGATTGGAGATACGCAGTATTTT
few	TRBJ2-1	TRBV7-9	TRBD2	CASSLGSGGNEQFF	TGTGCCAGCAGCTTAGGTAGCGGGGGCAATGAGCAGTTCTTC
few	TRBJ2-1	TRBV12-3/TRBV12-4	NA	CASTGTVAGYNEQFF	TGTGCCAGCACCGGGACGGTCGCAGGCTACAATGAGCAGTTCTTC
NA	TRBJ2-1	TRBV7-6	NA	CASSFRGRSGRDNEQFF	TGTGCCAGCAGCTTCCGGGGAAGGTCCGGGAGAGACAATGAGCAGTTCTTC
NA	TRBJ2-3	TRBV19	NA	CASSPSFGDTQYF	TGTGCCAGTAGTCCCTCGTTCGGGGATACGCAGTATTTT
NA	TRBJ2-1	TRBV6-2/TRBV6-3	NA	CASSDTSYNEQFF	TGTGCCAGCAGTGATACCTCCTACAATGAGCAGTTCTTC
few	TRBJ1-2	TRBV6-4	TRBD1	CASSLFGTGDPYGYTF	TGTGCCAGCAGCCTCTTCGGGACAGGGGACCCCTATGGCTACACCTTC
NA	TRBJ1-2	TRBV4-1	NA	CASSQAGGTRYGYTF	TGCGCCAGCAGCCAAGCTGGCGGGACGCGTTATGGCTACACCTTC